The present entry profiles one TCR beta chain with its context. Antigen unknown. PCR employed 60 Vbeta and 13 Jbeta primers. Assay used: immunoSEQ multiplex PCR; TCRdb lists only in-frame clones, some missing. The sample consists of fewer than 85,000 clones, approximately 69% of them appearing once. Donors were nominally healthy when sampled, though unrecorded immune exposures were likely. This specimen comes from a study of cytomegalovirus exposure and HLA in healthy donors. General observations from the study: TCR beta sequences reportedly predicted the HLA-A and HLA-B alleles of most subjects accurately. Reports indicated that the classifier achieved high specificity and sensitivity in diagnosing cytomegalovirus status. Later analysis identified a missense DCLRE1C variant that was linked to TCR beta V- and J-gene trimming.

CDR1 is MRHNA, CDR2 SNTAGT, per germline. Trimming left V 2 bases short and J 3 bases short, with 12 bases between. This CDR3 spans 15 amino acids. The source material was PBMCs. The rearrangement joins TRBV6-4 to TRBJ2-3; D possibly corresponds to TRBD1 (7 bases). The sequence derives from a man aged 40-55 years in good health and CMV-seropositive. CDR3 nucleotides: TGTGCCAGCAGTGACGAGTCAGGGGGGACAGATACGCAGTATTTT. Translated: CASSDESGGTDTQYF.